The present T cell receptor beta chain was sequenced within a study of T cells in Graves' hyperthyroidism and ophthalmopathy (dated by TCRdb to between 2017 and 2020). A note on the overall study: Peripheral blood samples were taken at the time of initial diagnosis, prior to any treatment. A discovery cohort of roughly 96 patients, 43 with Graves' ophthalmopathy and 55 to 60 with stable Graves' hyperthyroidism, was used to find distinguishing TCR V-J signatures. Prospective prediction of ophthalmopathy was tested in an independent validation cohort consisting of roughly 20 hyperthyroidism patients and around 17 patients who later progressed to ophthalmopathy. The 75 to 100 discovery patients were divided at random into training and test sets in a 7:3 ratio. Thyroid tissue and blood T-cell repertoires from six or seven Graves' hyperthyroidism patients were also compared in the study. After sampling, hyperthyroidism patients received methimazole starting at 30 mg daily, and ophthalmopathy patients received high-dose intravenous methylprednisolone. TCR Vbeta CDR3 sequencing of some 140 peripheral blood samples (43 ophthalmopathy, 75 hyperthyroidism and approximately 17 progressor patients) is reported in the paper. Study-level results and caveats: Most expanded thyroid clonotypes (frequency above 0.001) were also detected in blood, suggesting blood repertoires may reflect thyroid immune responses. During validation, the model predicted progression to ophthalmopathy a median of roughly six months ahead of onset, with around 65% sensitivity and more than 72% specificity. Sample size was not statistically predetermined, and investigators were not blinded to group allocation. A 13 V-J signature model separated ophthalmopathy from stable hyperthyroidism, with nearly 90% sensitivity and roughly 81% specificity in cross-validation and 80%/75% in testing.

CDR3 length: 14 amino acids, cysteine to phenylalanine. Only CDR3 DNA is held: 42 bases, read in frame from base 1. CDR1 and CDR2 are drawn from the germline V gene: SGHAT, FQNNGV. The V and J ends are trimmed by 5 bases and 4 bases, leaving 14 bases between them. Notes on this clonotype: It has no known antigen specificity. No base quality values were provided; no much bigger clone lies one nucleotide off.

Hyperthyroidism patients were newly diagnosed, with disease duration under 2 months, and aged 18 to 65 years. Patients with uncontrolled infections, other autoimmune diseases, pregnancy or lactation were excluded. Diagnoses relied on clinical symptoms, serum thyroxine and TRAb, thyroid ultrasound and orbital computed tomography. Blood from progressor patients was drawn when they were first diagnosed with hyperthyroidism, before any ophthalmopathy symptoms appeared. Ficoll-Paque density gradient centrifugation was used to isolate PBMCs from 8 to 10 ml of fresh peripheral blood. Progressor patients were defined as those initially diagnosed with Graves' hyperthyroidism in whom ophthalmopathy developed during follow-up. Total RNA was extracted using Trizol reagent, and RNA quality was assessed on an Agilent 2100 Bioanalyzer. The TCR beta CDR3 regions were amplified from RNA transcripts. For the first round of RT-PCR on the TCR CDR3, the HTBI primer set was used together with the Qiagen OneStep RT-PCR kit. A second multiplex PCR round built the libraries, followed by size selection and purification. Paired-end sequencing of the libraries was performed with 100 bp reads on an Illumina HiSeq2000. Turning to the authors' computational methods: SOAPnuke was used to process the raw data, throwing out any read that contained adapters or uncalled bases, had a mean Phred below 15, or lacked an exact constant-primer or identifier match. High-quality paired reads were merged using COPE v1.2.5, and each unique nucleotide sequence was defined as a clonotype. Clonotypes were aligned to IMGT TRBV, TRBD and TRBJ reference segments using MiTCR v1.1. The analysis was restricted to V-J combinations with a frequency above 0.0001, which together covered 99.2% of the repertoires. A TCS score was defined as the ratio of F50 (clonal expansion) to E x V (chaos), with BLOSUM62-based TCRdist applied between CDR3 peptides within each V-J. Welch's t-statistics and random forest reduced around 510 V-J features to roughly 13, which were used in a naive Bayes classifier (R e1071). TCRdb reprocessed the public reads (quality trimming at Q25 with fastp, clone calling with MiXCR) and kept in-frame beta chains. Duplicate CDR3 protein sequences are folded into a single record with the most common DNA and genes. V and J calls and clone size were set by TCRdb, not the authors. In all, the sample holds 30,000 to 40,000 distinct CDR3 sequences, and less than 50% of those were seen once. The leading ten clones occupy about 6.2% of the sample.

The TCR sequence derives from a woman aged 50 to 60 with Graves' hyperthyroidism that later progressed to Graves' ophthalmopathy. Sequencing input: blood. Rearrangement joined TRBV11-2 to TRBJ1-1; the D gene cannot be named for sure. The bases are TGTGCCAGCAGCGGGGAAGTTGGGCTCACTGAAGCTTTCTTT. Its translation is CASSGEVGLTEAFF.